Shown below are 26 T cell receptor beta chains from a single sample sequenced in a study of cytomegalovirus exposure and HLA in healthy donors. PCR was performed using 60 Vbeta and 13 Jbeta primers. Sequencing was performed with immunoSEQ multiplex PCR; in TCRdb, only in-frame clones are kept and a portion is missing. Among some 120,000 clones listed, over 60% were seen once. The sample consisted of PBMCs. Receptors originate from a middle-aged woman in good health and CMV-seropositive.

The chain couples TRBV2 to TRBJ2-7; tentative D call: TRBD2 (7 bases). Germline V CDR1 and CDR2: SNHLY, FYNNEI. The CDR3 contains 15 residues. The V end was cut by 2 bases, the J end by 3 bases, with 14 bases between. CDR3 in amino acids: CASSELGGGVYEQYF. The CDR3 DNA is TGTGCCAGCAGTGAATTAGGAGGGGGGGTCTACGAGCAGTACTTC.

The CDR3, as DNA: TGTGCCACCGGGACCGCGGGACGCAATCAGCCCCAGCATTTT. This codes for CATGTAGRNQPQHF. V usage is TRBV27 and J usage is TRBJ1-5, with D perhaps matching TRBD1 (5 bases). Germline V gives CDR1 MNHEY, CDR2 SMNVEV (reference sequence). V dropped 10 bases and J dropped 2 bases, with 15 bases sitting between them. CDR3 length: 14 amino acids.

The chain is built from TRBV5-1 and TRBJ1-4; 9 nucleotides line up with TRBD1. V lost 0 bases to trimming and J lost 7 bases; unmatched junction nucleotides: 7. The CDR3 consists of 16 residues. Germline V gene data show CDR1 as SGHRS and CDR2 as YFSETQ. DNA for the CDR3: TGCGCCAGCAGCTTGGAGGGGACAGGGCCCGCTGAAAAACTGTTTTTT. Translating it yields CASSLEGTGPAEKLFF.

This clone appeared a single time. Other DNA sequences in this specimen translate into the identical CDR3. The gene calls are TRBV11-2 and TRBJ1-1, with a possible D match to TRBD1 (5 bases). V was trimmed by 1 base and J by 10 bases, leaving 7 bases between them. In germline, CDR1 is SGHAT, CDR2 FQNNGV. The CDR3 covers 11 residues. CDR3 region: CASSLGQRAFF. CDR3 nucleotide sequence: TGTGCCAGCAGCTTAGGACAGAGAGCTTTCTTT.

The rearrangement links TRBV5-1 to TRBJ1-2, with 8 bases matching TRBD1. The ends lost 3 bases at V and 4 bases at J; junction bases unmatched: 5. The CDR3 is 14 residues long. Germline-derived CDR1 and CDR2 are SGHRS and YFSETQ. The CDR3 nucleotides are TGCGCCAGCAGCTCCCAGGGGGCGATCTATGGCTACACCTTC. Protein sequence: CASSSQGAIYGYTF.

This clone was recorded a few times. V gene TRBV12-5 combines with J gene TRBJ1-5; D not resolved. The CDR3 is 13 residues long. Trimming cost V 6 bases and J 0 bases, with 6 bases left between them. In germline, CDR1 is LGHNT, CDR2 FRNRAP. The CDR3 DNA reads as TGTGCTAGTGGGACATCTAGCAATCAGCCCCAGCATTTT. This sequence encodes CASGTSSNQPQHF.

The chain employs TRBV4-1 and TRBJ1-5; 10 bases agree with TRBD1. CDR1 MGHRA and CDR2 YSYEKL come from the germline V gene. The V segment lost 1 base and the J segment 6 bases; nucleotides outside the gene matches: 15. CDR3 length: 19 residues. The CDR3 region has the DNA TGCGCCAGCAGCCAAGCACTAGACAGGGGGCGATATCTAGGTCAGCCCCAGCATTTT. It encodes CASSQALDRGRYLGQPQHF.

V is TRBV16 and J is TRBJ2-2; TRBD1 aligns across 7 bases. With 0 bases clipped from V and 6 bases from J, the junction kept 10 bases outside the gene matches. Germline-derived CDR1 and CDR2 are KGHSY and FQNENV. This CDR3 region has 17 residues. CDR3 sequence (DNA): TGTGCCAGCAGCCAATCTCTACTAGGGGGCGTTGCCGGGGAGCTGTTTTTT. Encoded protein: CASSQSLLGGVAGELFF.

The chain uses TRBV2 and TRBJ2-3, with 7 bases matching TRBD2. The CDR3 is 14 residues long. Germline loops: CDR1 SNHLY, CDR2 FYNNEI. J gave up 6 bases and V 5 bases, and 8 bases lay outside the gene matches. The CDR3 sequence: CASSRTSSVDTQYF. In nucleotides, the CDR3 is TGTGCCAGCAGTCGGACTAGTTCAGTTGATACGCAGTATTTT.

This clone was observed once. The genes are TRBV19 and TRBJ1-1, with D tentatively TRBD1 (6 bases). CDR3 length: 13 residues. CDR1 and CDR2 (germline): LNHDA, SQIVND (reference sequence). The ends were cut back, 6 bases at V and 3 bases at J, with 11 bases in the middle. Here the CDR3 reads CASRGGQHTEAFF. In nucleotides, the CDR3 is TGTGCCAGTAGAGGGGGACAACACACTGAAGCTTTCTTT. The full variable domain, with the rest looked up from reference TRBV19 and TRBJ1-1, is DGGITQSPKYLFRKEGQNVTLSCEQNLNHDAMYWYRQDPGQGLRLIYYSQIVNDFQKGDIAEGYSVSREKKESFPLTVTSAQKNPTAFYLCASRGGQHTEAFFGQGTRLTVV.

The rearrangement links TRBV6-6 to TRBJ1-1; D is unresolved. V dropped 4 bases and J dropped 5 bases, with 11 bases sitting between them. CDR3 size: 13 residues. The germline V gene has CDR1 MNHNY and CDR2 SVGAGI (reference sequence). In DNA, the CDR3 is TGTGCCAGCAGTTCCGACCCGGGGACTGAAGCTTTCTTT. Translation gives CASSSDPGTEAFF.

V usage is TRBV18 and J usage is TRBJ1-2; D unresolved. The V gene lost 6 bases and the J gene lost 3 bases, with 14 bases spanning the gap. Germline CDR1 is KGHSH and CDR2 is LQKENI. The CDR3 has 14 residues. CDR3: CASSRSQMDYGYTF. The CDR3, as DNA: TGTGCCAGCTCTCGATCACAGATGGACTATGGCTACACCTTC.

The CDR3 DNA reads TGCGCCAGCAGCATGGGACAGGGGAGCTCCTACAATGAGCAGTTCTTC. Protein sequence: CASSMGQGSSYNEQFF. The chain joins TRBV5-1 to TRBJ2-1, with TRBD1 matching over 10 bases. The CDR3 covers 16 residues. Losses at the gene ends were 4 bases for V and 0 bases for J; bases not matched to a gene: 4. Germline lookup yields CDR1 SGHRS and CDR2 YFSETQ.

The chain combines TRBV6-6 with TRBJ1-1; 8 bases are shared with TRBD1. Germline trimming cut 7 bases from V and 5 bases from J; bases unmatched to any gene: 6. The CDR3 sequence is 13 residues long. The germline V gene has CDR1 MNHNY and CDR2 SVGAGI (reference sequence). CDR3: CASTQDRDTEAFF. For the CDR3, the DNA is TGTGCCAGCACGCAGGACAGGGATACTGAAGCTTTCTTT.

This chain uses TRBV6-4 with TRBJ2-2; 8 bases align to TRBD1. The CDR3 loop spans 16 amino acids. V lost 8 bases to trimming and J lost 4 bases; unmatched junction nucleotides: 12. CDR1 MRHNA and CDR2 SNTAGT come from the germline V gene. CDR3 amino acids: CASSAYRGSRTGELFF. The CDR3 DNA reads TGTGCCAGCTCCGCCTACAGGGGGTCGCGCACCGGGGAGCTGTTTTTT.

This chain links TRBV4-3 with TRBJ2-2; 8 bases are a match to TRBD2. The CDR3 is 18 residues long. Germline values: CDR1 LGHNA, CDR2 YSLEER. V trimming: 0 bases; J trimming: 4 bases; junction bases outside the gene matches: 10. As DNA, the CDR3 is TGCGCCAGCAGCCAAGATACAGCGGGGGCTTCCGGCACCGGGGAGCTGTTTTTT. This translates into CASSQDTAGASGTGELFF.

The gene calls are TRBV7-2 and TRBJ2-3; D is possibly TRBD1 (5 bases). CDR3 size: 13 residues. Trimming took off 5 bases at V and 0 bases at J, with 6 bases between the two ends. The V gene's germline CDR1 is SGHTA and CDR2 FQGNSA. The CDR3 here is CASSGASTDTQYF. CDR3 DNA sequence: TGTGCCAGCAGCGGGGCCAGCACAGATACGCAGTATTTT. Complete variable domain (other parts from reference TRBV7-2 and TRBJ2-3): GAGVSQSPSNKVTEKGKDVELRCDPISGHTALYWYRQSLGQGLEFLIYFQGNSAPDKSGLPSDRFSAERTGGSVSTLTIQRTQQEDSAVYLCASSGASTDTQYFGPGTRLTVL.

The chain has TRBV7-8 and TRBJ1-6; D perhaps matches TRBD1 (5 bases). The V gene's germline CDR1 is SGHVS and CDR2 FQNEAQ. V lost 0 bases, J lost 7 bases, and 10 bases lay in between. CDR3 length: 15 amino acids. CDR3: CASSLAGVQNSPLHF. As DNA, the CDR3 is TGTGCCAGCAGCTTAGCAGGGGTACAGAATTCACCCCTCCACTTT. Looking up the rest from reference TRBV7-8 and TRBJ1-6 gives the full variable domain: GAGVSQSPRYKVAKRGQDVALRCDPISGHVSLFWYQQALGQGPEFLTYFQNEAQLDKSGLPSDRFFAERPEGSVSTLKIQRTQQEDSAVYLCASSLAGVQNSPLHFGNGTRLTVT.

The V call is TRBV6-5, the J call TRBJ1-1; tentative D call: TRBD1 (5 bases). Germline CDR1 is MNHEY and CDR2 is SVGAGI. The CDR3 runs to 14 residues. Trimming took off 2 bases at V and 3 bases at J, with 10 bases between the two ends. The CDR3 sequence: CASSYQGGDTEAFF. For the CDR3, the DNA is TGTGCCAGCAGTTACCAGGGAGGGGACACTGAAGCTTTCTTT.

This clone was observed a single time. CDR3 in amino acids: CASSPVDEQYF. The CDR3 DNA reads TGTGCCAGCAGCCCGGTCGACGAGCAGTACTTC. The V call is TRBV5-8, the J call TRBJ2-7; D unclear. Per the germline V gene, CDR1 is SGHTS and CDR2 is YDEGEE. This CDR3 is built from 11 residues. The V and J ends lost 4 bases and 5 bases respectively, with 7 bases between them. The whole variable domain, filled in from reference TRBV5-8 and TRBJ2-7, reads EAGVTQSPTHLIKTRGQQATLRCSPISGHTSVYWYQQALGLGLQFLLWYDEGEERNRGNFPPRFSGRQFPNYSSELNVNALELEDSALYLCASSPVDEQYFGPGTRLTVT.

Written as DNA, the CDR3 is TGTGCCAGTAGTAGACGGACAGGACAATCCTATAATTCACCCCTCCACTTT. This encodes CASSRRTGQSYNSPLHF. The chain carries TRBV19 and TRBJ1-6, with 7 bases that match TRBD1. This CDR3 is built from 17 residues. V dropped 4 bases and J dropped 1; count of bases not matched to a gene: 7. Germline-derived CDR1 and CDR2 are LNHDA and SQIVND (reference sequence).

Turning to this clone: This CDR3 is missing its conserved last phenylalanine or tryptophan, likely due to a read error. The rearrangement joins TRBV7-2 to TRBJ2-3, with a possible D match to TRBD2 (6 bases). The V end lost 1 base, the J end lost 6 bases, and 8 bases lay between the germline ends. The CDR3 has 13 residues. CDR1 and CDR2 from the germline V gene are SGHTA and FQGNSA. This CDR3 reads CASSLGLDDTQYV. DNA of the CDR3: TGTGCCAGCAGCTTAGGACTAGACGATACGCAGTATGTT.

J is TRBJ2-2 and V is TRBV5-1; tentatively, D is TRBD1 (6 bases). Trimming shortened V by 1 base and J by 2 bases, and 15 bases separated the two germline ends. This CDR3 is 17 amino acids long. Germline V gene data show CDR1 as SGHRS and CDR2 as YFSETQ. CDR3 residues: CASSLSPGATNTGELFF. In nucleotides, the CDR3 is TGCGCCAGCAGCTTGTCTCCAGGGGCTACTAACACCGGGGAGCTGTTTTTT.

The chain couples TRBV27 to TRBJ1-1, with D maybe TRBD1 (6 bases). CDR1 and CDR2 from the germline V gene are MNHEY and SMNVEV (reference sequence). Between the trimmed V and J ends, which lost 3 bases and 5 bases, there was a span of 10 bases. The CDR3 has 13 amino acids. Here the CDR3 DNA reads TGTGCCAGCAGTTTGGAGAGGGGGACTGAAGCTTTCTTT. This gives the protein CASSLERGTEAFF.

The J gene is TRBJ2-7, the V gene TRBV9; D may be TRBD2 (7 bases). This CDR3 has 15 amino acids. With 4 bases removed from V and 3 bases from J, the gap between germline ends came to 17 bases. Germline assignment: CDR1 SGDLS and CDR2 YYNGEE. DNA of the CDR3: TGTGCCAGCAGCTCGAGCGGCGGGGGCTTCTACGAGCAGTACTTC. Protein sequence: CASSSSGGGFYEQYF. The variable domain in full, completed from reference TRBV9 and TRBJ2-7, reads DSGVTQTPKHLITATGQRVTLRCSPRSGDLSVYWYQQSLDQGLQFLIQYYNGEERAKGNILERFSAQQFPDLHSELNLSSLELGDSALYFCASSSSGGGFYEQYFGPGTRLTVT.

The chain has TRBV7-2 and TRBJ1-2, with 10 bases lining up with TRBD1. There are 13 residues in the CDR3. The V segment lost 5 bases and the J segment 14 bases; nucleotides outside the gene matches: 11. CDR1 is SGHTA, CDR2 FQGNSA, per germline. Written as DNA, the CDR3 is TGTGCCAGCAGCATCGACAGGGGGCGGGTAGGAACCTTC. It specifies CASSIDRGRVGTF.